A selection of T cell receptor beta chains follows, all from one sample in a study of T cells in Graves' hyperthyroidism and ophthalmopathy. Using its own MiXCR run on the multiplex PCR reads, TCRdb lists one record per CDR3 protein. In the table there are 610,000 or so distinct CDR3 sequences, 46% of which are singletons. Sequencing was carried out using peripheral blood or thyroid tissue (not recorded which). These receptors all come from a woman aged 18 to 35 with Graves' hyperthyroidism. Each CDR3 is given with its conserved first and last residue. Fields, in order: CDR3 DNA, CDR3 protein, V gene, D gene, J gene, clone size. The D gene is left open where the match is weak. A clone size is listed for some rows: how often the clone was seen (once, few, many), or a class if it is expanded.

CDR3nt: TGCAGCGTTGAAGGGTTCCGGGACAACGGGGCCACAGATACGCAGTATTTT
CDR3aa: CSVEGFRDNGATDTQYF
v_gene: TRBV29-1
d_gene: NA
j_gene: TRBJ2-3
abundance: few

CDR3nt: TGTGCCAGCAGTTCCCGGGACAGGGGGTTTGGCGAGCAGTACTTC
CDR3aa: CASSSRDRGFGEQYF
v_gene: TRBV27
d_gene: TRBD1
j_gene: TRBJ2-7
abundance: many

CDR3nt: TGTGCCAGCAGTTACTCACGAGGAGGGAGCGGGAGGGGGCAGTTCTTC
CDR3aa: CASSYSRGGSGRGQFF
v_gene: TRBV6-2/TRBV6-3
d_gene: TRBD2
j_gene: TRBJ2-1
abundance: NA

CDR3nt: TGTGCCAGCAGCCCCCGGGGGAGGGGGCGAGGGAACACTGAAGCTTTCTTT
CDR3aa: CASSPRGRGRGNTEAFF
v_gene: TRBV11-2
d_gene: TRBD1
j_gene: TRBJ1-1
abundance: few

CDR3nt: TGTGCCAGCAGTTCTAGGGGACGTCGGTTTTCTGAAAAACTGTTTTTT
CDR3aa: CASSSRGRRFSEKLFF
v_gene: TRBV2
d_gene: NA
j_gene: TRBJ1-4
abundance: NA

CDR3nt: TGCAGCGTTGAACCCACGCAAACAGACTATGGCTACACCTTC
CDR3aa: CSVEPTQTDYGYTF
v_gene: TRBV29-1
d_gene: NA
j_gene: TRBJ1-2
abundance: many

CDR3nt: TGCAGTGCTAGAGGGACTACCGTCCAAGAGACCCAGTACTTC
CDR3aa: CSARGTTVQETQYF
v_gene: TRBV20-1
d_gene: NA
j_gene: TRBJ2-5
abundance: once

CDR3nt: TGTGCCAGCAGCTTTAGCGGGCGAGAGACCCAGTACTTC
CDR3aa: CASSFSGRETQYF
v_gene: TRBV7-7
d_gene: TRBD2
j_gene: TRBJ2-5
abundance: many

CDR3nt: TGTGCCATCAGTGACGACTTGTATGGCTACACCTTC
CDR3aa: CAISDDLYGYTF
v_gene: TRBV10-3
d_gene: NA
j_gene: TRBJ1-2
abundance: NA

CDR3nt: TGCAGCGTTAGTGGTGGCGGTAGCGGGGCCTCCTACGAGCAGTACTTC
CDR3aa: CSVSGGGSGASYEQYF
v_gene: TRBV29-1
d_gene: TRBD2
j_gene: TRBJ2-7
abundance: NA

CDR3nt: TGCGCCAGCAGCTTCTCGCAGGGAACTGAAGCTTTCTTT
CDR3aa: CASSFSQGTEAFF
v_gene: TRBV5-1
d_gene: NA
j_gene: TRBJ1-1
abundance: many

CDR3nt: TGCGCCAGCAGCTTTGACAGGGCTGGCGGAAACACCATATATTTT
CDR3aa: CASSFDRAGGNTIYF
v_gene: TRBV5-1
d_gene: TRBD1
j_gene: TRBJ1-3
abundance: NA

CDR3nt: TGTGCCAGCAGTTTCAGGACAGGGAGTCCTAACTATGGCTACACCTTC
CDR3aa: CASSFRTGSPNYGYTF
v_gene: TRBV12-3/TRBV12-4
d_gene: TRBD1
j_gene: TRBJ1-2
abundance: NA

CDR3nt: TGTGCCAGCTCGGGTTCGCGGAGAACCTACGAGCAGTACTTC
CDR3aa: CASSGSRRTYEQYF
v_gene: TRBV12-3/TRBV12-4
d_gene: NA
j_gene: TRBJ2-7
abundance: few

CDR3nt: TGCGCCAGCAGCTTGGGCCAGGCGGCTGGGGACCAGTACTTC
CDR3aa: CASSLGQAAGDQYF
v_gene: TRBV5-1
d_gene: NA
j_gene: TRBJ2-5
abundance: few

CDR3nt: TGTGCCAGCTGGGGGGAGGAGGAGACCCAGTACTTC
CDR3aa: CASWGEEETQYF
v_gene: TRBV18
d_gene: NA
j_gene: TRBJ2-5
abundance: many

CDR3nt: TGCAGCGTTTCCCGGACTAGCGGGGAACCAGATACGCAGTATTTT
CDR3aa: CSVSRTSGEPDTQYF
v_gene: TRBV29-1
d_gene: TRBD2
j_gene: TRBJ2-3
abundance: NA

CDR3nt: TGTGCCAGCAGCGTAGGAGTCCCCTCTGGGGCCAACGTCCTGACTTTC
CDR3aa: CASSVGVPSGANVLTF
v_gene: TRBV9
d_gene: NA
j_gene: TRBJ2-6
abundance: many

CDR3nt: TGCAGCGTTGAACCCGGGACAGGGCTGACTAGCGGGAGCTCCTACGAGCAGTACTTC
CDR3aa: CSVEPGTGLTSGSSYEQYF
v_gene: TRBV29-1
d_gene: TRBD2
j_gene: TRBJ2-7
abundance: NA

CDR3nt: TGTGCCAGCAGCGTAGAGTCTACCTACAATGAGCAGTACTTC
CDR3aa: CASSVESTYNEQYF
v_gene: TRBV9
d_gene: NA
j_gene: TRBJ2-7
abundance: NA

CDR3nt: TGCGCCAGCAGCCAAGACGGGCGGGAGTGGGGAGAGACCCAGTACTTC
CDR3aa: CASSQDGREWGETQYF
v_gene: TRBV4-1
d_gene: TRBD2
j_gene: TRBJ2-5
abundance: many

CDR3nt: TGTGCCAGCAGTTATGGCAGGGGGGCCAATCAGCCCCAGCATTTT
CDR3aa: CASSYGRGANQPQHF
v_gene: TRBV2
d_gene: TRBD1
j_gene: TRBJ1-5
abundance: NA

CDR3nt: TGTGCCAGCAGCTTAAATTGGCGGGAGTATGGAGACATTCAGTACTTC
CDR3aa: CASSLNWREYGDIQYF
v_gene: TRBV7-8
d_gene: TRBD2
j_gene: TRBJ2-4
abundance: NA

CDR3nt: TGTGCCAGTAGCTCGGGACAGTCTGGTCGGGAGCAGTACTTC
CDR3aa: CASSSGQSGREQYF
v_gene: TRBV19
d_gene: TRBD1
j_gene: TRBJ2-7
abundance: NA

CDR3nt: TGTGCCAGTAGTATTGGACTAGCGGGAGGGGGAGCCTACGAGCAGTACTTC
CDR3aa: CASSIGLAGGGAYEQYF
v_gene: TRBV19
d_gene: TRBD2
j_gene: TRBJ2-7
abundance: many

CDR3nt: TGCAGCGTTGAAGGGGGCAACGTCCTGACTTTC
CDR3aa: CSVEGGNVLTF
v_gene: TRBV29-1
d_gene: NA
j_gene: TRBJ2-6
abundance: NA

CDR3nt: TGCAGTGCTAGAGAGACAGGGGGTCACTATGGCTACACCATATATTTT
CDR3aa: CSARETGGHYGYTIYF
v_gene: TRBV20-1
d_gene: TRBD1
j_gene: TRBJ1-3
abundance: NA

CDR3nt: TGTGCCAGCAGCTTTGGGGGTGTTAGGGAGACCCAGTACTTC
CDR3aa: CASSFGGVRETQYF
v_gene: TRBV5-6
d_gene: NA
j_gene: TRBJ2-5
abundance: once

CDR3nt: TGCAGTGGTATAAAGAGGGGAAATCAGCCCCAGCATTTT
CDR3aa: CSGIKRGNQPQHF
v_gene: TRBV20-1
d_gene: NA
j_gene: TRBJ1-5
abundance: NA

CDR3nt: TGTGCCAGCAGTCGGACTAGCGGGCAGTACTTC
CDR3aa: CASSRTSGQYF
v_gene: TRBV7-9
d_gene: TRBD2
j_gene: TRBJ2-7
abundance: few

CDR3nt: TGTGCCAGCACCCCCGGACTACCCGGGGAGCTGTTTTTT
CDR3aa: CASTPGLPGELFF
v_gene: TRBV12-3/TRBV12-4
d_gene: NA
j_gene: TRBJ2-2
abundance: many

CDR3nt: TGTGCCAGCAGTGAATTGGGGGGACCCTACGAGCAGTACTTC
CDR3aa: CASSELGGPYEQYF
v_gene: TRBV2
d_gene: NA
j_gene: TRBJ2-7
abundance: few

CDR3nt: TGTGCCACCAGCAGAGGGACGGTCTCTGGGGCCAACGTCCTGACTTTC
CDR3aa: CATSRGTVSGANVLTF
v_gene: TRBV15
d_gene: NA
j_gene: TRBJ2-6
abundance: many